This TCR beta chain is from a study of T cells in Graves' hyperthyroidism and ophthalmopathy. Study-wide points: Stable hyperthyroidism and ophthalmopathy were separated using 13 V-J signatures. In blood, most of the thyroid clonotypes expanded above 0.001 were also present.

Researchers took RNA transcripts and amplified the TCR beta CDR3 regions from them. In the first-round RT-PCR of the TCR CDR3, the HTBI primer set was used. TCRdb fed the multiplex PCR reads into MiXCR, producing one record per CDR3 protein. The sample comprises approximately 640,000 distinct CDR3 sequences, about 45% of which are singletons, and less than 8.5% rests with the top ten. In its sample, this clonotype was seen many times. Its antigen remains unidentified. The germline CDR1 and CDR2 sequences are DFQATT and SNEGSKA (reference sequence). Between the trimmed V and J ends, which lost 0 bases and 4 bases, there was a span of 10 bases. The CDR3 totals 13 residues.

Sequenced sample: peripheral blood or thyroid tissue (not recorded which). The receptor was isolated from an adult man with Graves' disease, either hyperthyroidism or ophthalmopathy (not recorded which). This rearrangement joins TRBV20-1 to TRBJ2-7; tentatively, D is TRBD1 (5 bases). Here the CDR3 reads CSARDRVGYEQYF. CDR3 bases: TGCAGTGCTAGAGACAGGGTAGGGTACGAGCAGTACTTC.